The 3 T cell receptor beta chains listed next were all sequenced from one sample in a study of metastatic and nonmetastatic thyroid tumors (dated by TCRdb to between 2020 and 2021). The method behind the library was PCR. Instrument used: Illumina HiSeq 4000. TCRdb itself trimmed the public reads at Q25 with fastp, ran MiXCR and retained productive beta chains. This sample lists 20,000 to 25,000 clones; approximately 20% were detected once. Of the sample, 4.4% is held by the ten largest clones. No patient had received any treatment before thyroid surgery. The sequenced sample consisted of adjacent normal tissue. The receptors stem from a female donor with papillary thyroid cancer or a benign thyroid nodule (not recorded which). Some clones in this sample may be carry-over from other donors' samples.

This clone was found many times. This chain uses TRBV11-2 with TRBJ2-7; D is unresolved. Trimming shortened V by 3 bases and J by 5 bases, and 20 bases separated the two germline ends. The length of the CDR3 is 16 residues. The germline gives CDR1 SGHAT, CDR2 FQNNGV. CDR3: CASSLRGLPATHEQYF. The CDR3, as DNA: TGTGCCAGCAGCTTGAGAGGCCTACCCGCCACCCACGAGCAGTACTTC.

This clone appeared a few times. This sequence joins TRBV27 and TRBJ2-7, with 9 bases fitting TRBD1. V was pared by 5 bases and J by 6 bases, with 11 bases of the junction left unmatched. The length of the CDR3 is 15 residues. The germline CDR1 and CDR2 sequences are MNHEY and SMNVEV (reference sequence). In DNA form, the CDR3 reads TGTGCCAGCAGTGGGTTCCGGGACAGGGATGTCGAGCAGTACTTC. Translated, it gives CASSGFRDRDVEQYF.

This clone appeared many times. The chain has TRBV6-2 or TRBV6-3 and TRBJ2-5; TRBD2 is a possible D gene (6 bases). The germline V gene encodes CDR1 MNHEY and CDR2 SVGEGT. V was cut by 7 bases and J by 2 bases, with 17 bases left in between. The CDR3 is 15 amino acids. CDR3 sequence reads: CASTSGGTHQETQYF. The CDR3 DNA sequence: TGTGCCAGCACGTCGGGCGGGACTCATCAAGAGACCCAGTACTTC.